Sequencing of this T cell receptor beta chain was carried out in a study of blood T cell repertoires in COVID-19 (TCRdb year 2020). About the study as a whole: Samples covering the acute and convalescent phases of COVID-19 were provided by collaborators in the United States, Italy and Spain. Deeply sampled blood TCRbeta repertoires from subjects exposed to, actively infected with, or recovered from COVID-19 were included in the dataset. The sample metadata nearly always contained a de-identified subject ID, COVID-19 status, age in years and sex. Samples were obtained from the ongoing ImmuneRACE study (first 160 participants) and from 1,254 subjects provided by 6 global collaborators. The material from the prospective study consisted of cDNA or gDNA derived from T cells, B-cell-depleted T cells, or PBMCs. A freely available public database, intended as a resource for researchers studying the immune response to SARS-CoV-2, is where the repertoires were released. Where HLA class I and class II types were available, the types were taken from metadata supplied by the sample provider, not from assay-based typing. The study at large found these results: How much clinical and demographic metadata was included differed by source and by participant, and the metadata was provided uncurated.

The collaborating institutions used their own protocols to collect whole blood in K2EDTA tubes. For TCRbeta analysis, collaborators shipped samples in one of three forms: frozen whole blood, isolated PBMCs, or DNA extracted from either of those sample types. The immunoSEQ Assay, a bias-controlled multiplex PCR, was used to amplify TCRbeta CDR3 regions from genomic DNA. The authors' pipeline ran thus. The number of nucleated cells in each sample was estimated from the amplification of reference gene primers within the assay. To quantify the absolute abundance of each unique TCRbeta CDR3 rearrangement, sequence reads were collapsed and filtered. For each sample, productive Simpson clonality was calculated as the square root of Simpson's diversity index across productive rearrangements. TCRdb mirrors the immuneACCESS table, restricted to in-frame sequences. Some clones are absent from its copies; in checked studies, under half trace to an unresolved V gene, and the reason for the others is unknown. V and J calls plus clone size are reproduced from that table; the DNA served to infer D and trimming. Across this sample there are about 89,000 clones, with 80% seen only once. The ten largest make up under 25% of the sample.

With respect to this clone: It lacks a known antigen. No much larger clone is present one base from it, and per-base qualities are unavailable.

This TCR came from an elderly woman with acute or convalescent COVID-19. Source material: peripheral blood.

The base sequence is TGTGCCACCAAATCCCCCAATCAGCCCCAGCATTTT. This yields the protein CATKSPNQPQHF. The chain links TRBV28 with TRBJ1-5, with the D segment identity uncertain. Per the germline V gene, MDHEN is the CDR1 and SYDVKM is the CDR2. At the junction V is shortened by 10 bases and J by 3 bases, with 10 bases in between. The CDR3 goes from the cysteine to the phenylalanine over 12 residues. Of all the DNA, just the CDR3 is kept, 36 bases in frame from base 1. Here the CDR3 is joined to the reference TRBV28 and TRBJ1-5 genes, and the full variable domain is: DVKVTQSSRYLVKRTGEKVFLECVQDMDHENMFWYRQDPGLGLRLIYFSYDVKMKEKGDIPEGYSVSREKKERFSLILESASTNQTSMYLCATKSPNQPQHFGDGTRLSIL.